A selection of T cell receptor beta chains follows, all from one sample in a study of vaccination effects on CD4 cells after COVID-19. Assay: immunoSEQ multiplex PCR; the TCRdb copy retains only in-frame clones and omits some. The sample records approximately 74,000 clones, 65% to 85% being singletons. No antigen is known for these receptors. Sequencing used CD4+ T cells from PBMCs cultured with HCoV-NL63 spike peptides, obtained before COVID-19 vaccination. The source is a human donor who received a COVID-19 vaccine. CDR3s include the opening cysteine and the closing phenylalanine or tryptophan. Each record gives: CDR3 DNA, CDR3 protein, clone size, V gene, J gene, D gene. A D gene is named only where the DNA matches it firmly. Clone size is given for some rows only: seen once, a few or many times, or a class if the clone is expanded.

DNA: TGTGCCAGCTCACCGCTAACGGATCAGCCCCAGCATTTT; CDR3: CASSPLTDQPQHF; size: NA; V: TRBV18; J: TRBJ1-5; D: NA
DNA: TGTGCCAGCAGCTTAGGTCCTAGCGGGGGGGACGGGGAGCTGTTTTTT; CDR3: CASSLGPSGGDGELFF; size: NA; V: TRBV7-2; J: TRBJ2-2; D: TRBD2
DNA: TGTGCCAGCAGCGTAGGAGGGGGGACAGTGCGCGGCTACACCTTC; CDR3: CASSVGGGTVRGYTF; size: NA; V: TRBV9; J: TRBJ1-2; D: TRBD1
DNA: TGCGCCAGCAGCTTGCGGGGCAGGGAAGTGTCCACCGGGGAGCTGTTTTTT; CDR3: CASSLRGREVSTGELFF; size: NA; V: TRBV5-1; J: TRBJ2-2; D: NA
DNA: TGCAGTGCTAGTAGGCAGGAAAGTTCTCAGCCCCAGCATTTT; CDR3: CSASRQESSQPQHF; size: few; V: TRBV20-1; J: TRBJ1-5; D: NA
DNA: TGTGCCAGCAGTTTAGACGAAGTGGAGACCCAGTACTTC; CDR3: CASSLDEVETQYF; size: NA; V: TRBV12-3/TRBV12-4; J: TRBJ2-5; D: NA
DNA: TGTGCCAGCAGCCTGCGGGACAGGTCGTGGGAGACCCAGTACTTC; CDR3: CASSLRDRSWETQYF; size: NA; V: TRBV6-5; J: TRBJ2-5; D: TRBD1
DNA: TGTGCCAGCAGCCTCGGAGGGGCCCCCTACGGGGAGCTGTTTTTT; CDR3: CASSLGGAPYGELFF; size: once; V: TRBV7-2; J: TRBJ2-2; D: NA
DNA: TGTGCCAGCAGTTTTCCCGGAAACACCATATATTTT; CDR3: CASSFPGNTIYF; size: NA; V: TRBV12-3/TRBV12-4; J: TRBJ1-3; D: NA
DNA: TGTGCCAGCAGTTTCTTGACAGGCCTCTATGGCTACACCTTC; CDR3: CASSFLTGLYGYTF; size: few; V: TRBV6-6; J: TRBJ1-2; D: NA
DNA: TGTGCCAGCAGTTCCGCCGGGACAGCCGGGGAGACCCAGTACTTC; CDR3: CASSSAGTAGETQYF; size: NA; V: TRBV6-5; J: TRBJ2-5; D: TRBD1
DNA: TGTGCTAGTGGCTCCGTCGGTGGGACACAACAAGAGACCCAGTACTTC; CDR3: CASGSVGGTQQETQYF; size: NA; V: TRBV12-5; J: TRBJ2-5; D: NA
DNA: TGTGCCAGCAGCTCCCCGAGGGGACAGGGGAACTATGGCTACACCTTC; CDR3: CASSSPRGQGNYGYTF; size: NA; V: TRBV9; J: TRBJ1-2; D: TRBD1
DNA: TGCAGTGCCGCTACAGGGGGGGAGCAGTTCTTC; CDR3: CSAATGGEQFF; size: NA; V: TRBV20-1; J: TRBJ2-1; D: TRBD1
DNA: TGTGCCAGCAGCGTGTCGGTCGATACGCAGTATTTT; CDR3: CASSVSVDTQYF; size: once; V: TRBV9; J: TRBJ2-3; D: NA
DNA: TGTGCCAGCAGCCGGCCGACAGCGACGAACACCGGGGAGCTGTTTTTT; CDR3: CASSRPTATNTGELFF; size: NA; V: TRBV6-6; J: TRBJ2-2; D: NA
DNA: TGTGCCAGCAGTTTCGACAGGGGTTGGCAGCCCCAGCATTTT; CDR3: CASSFDRGWQPQHF; size: NA; V: TRBV6-5; J: TRBJ1-5; D: TRBD1
DNA: TGCAGCGTCCGACCAGGGGGCGCAATCACTGAAGCTTTCTTT; CDR3: CSVRPGGAITEAFF; size: NA; V: TRBV29-1; J: TRBJ1-1; D: TRBD1
DNA: TGTGCCAGCAGTTACTCGATCGGCGGAGACACAGATACGCAGTATTTT; CDR3: CASSYSIGGDTDTQYF; size: NA; V: TRBV6-5; J: TRBJ2-3; D: NA
DNA: TGTGCCAGCTCTGGACAGGAATCGAACACTGAAGCTTTCTTT; CDR3: CASSGQESNTEAFF; size: few; V: TRBV18; J: TRBJ1-1; D: TRBD1
DNA: TGTGCCTGGAGTAGGAATTGGGCCGGCGGGGCCTATGGCTACACCTTC; CDR3: CAWSRNWAGGAYGYTF; size: once; V: TRBV30; J: TRBJ1-2; D: NA
DNA: TGTGCCAGTAGTATTGGGGTTCCATCCTACAATGAGCAGTTCTTC; CDR3: CASSIGVPSYNEQFF; size: NA; V: TRBV19; J: TRBJ2-1; D: NA
DNA: TGTGCCACCAGTGACCCCGGGGGGAACTATGGCTACACCTTC; CDR3: CATSDPGGNYGYTF; size: once; V: TRBV24-1; J: TRBJ1-2; D: NA